This T cell receptor beta chain was identified in a study of glioma-infiltrating T cells. Amplification of TCR alpha and beta CDR3 regions from RNA used iRepertoire nested multiplex PCR. TCRdb independently ran MiXCR on the multiplex PCR reads; one entry per CDR3 protein. The table includes more than 350,000 distinct CDR3 sequences, around 38% detected once. The V gene's germline CDR1 is SGHTA and CDR2 FQGNSA. The CDR3 is 15 residues long. V lost 0 bases and J lost 9; bases outside the gene matches: 6. As for this clonotype: Its target is unknown.

Whole-study results and caveats: Above-expected tissue-blood divergence occurred in all gliomas, most in low-grade ones. Tissue and blood shared very few CDR3 sequences. Patients with low tissue-blood divergence carried a signature set of shared blood CDR3 motifs.

The clonotype was recovered from a human donor with low-grade glioma or glioblastoma, undergoing nonglioma brain surgery, or in good health (not recorded which). The gene calls are TRBV7-2 and TRBJ2-1; the match to TRBD2 covers 9 bases. The material sequenced was glioma tissue, nonneoplastic brain tissue, or PBMCs (not recorded which). CDR3 protein: CASSLAGTSRFEQFF. For the CDR3, the DNA is TGTGCCAGCAGCTTAGCGGGGACTAGCCGCTTTGAGCAGTTCTTC.